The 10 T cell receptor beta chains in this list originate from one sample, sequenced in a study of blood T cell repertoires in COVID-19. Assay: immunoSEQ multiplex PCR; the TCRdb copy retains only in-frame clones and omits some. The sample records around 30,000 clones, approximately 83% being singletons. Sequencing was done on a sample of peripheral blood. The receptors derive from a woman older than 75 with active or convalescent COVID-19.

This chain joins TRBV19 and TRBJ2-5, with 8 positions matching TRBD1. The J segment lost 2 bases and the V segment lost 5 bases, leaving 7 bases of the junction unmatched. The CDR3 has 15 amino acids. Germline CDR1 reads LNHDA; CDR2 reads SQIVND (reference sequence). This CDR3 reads CASSLRTGRQETQYF. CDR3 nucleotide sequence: TGTGCCAGTAGTCTACGGACAGGGCGGCAAGAGACCCAGTACTTC.

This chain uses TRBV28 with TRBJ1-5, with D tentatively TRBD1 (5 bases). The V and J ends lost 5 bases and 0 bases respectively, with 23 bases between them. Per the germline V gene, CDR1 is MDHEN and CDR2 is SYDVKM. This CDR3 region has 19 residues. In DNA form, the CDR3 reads TGTGCCAGCAGTCCCGGGAGTGGGGCGGGTAAATATAGCAATCAGCCCCAGCATTTT. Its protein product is CASSPGSGAGKYSNQPQHF.

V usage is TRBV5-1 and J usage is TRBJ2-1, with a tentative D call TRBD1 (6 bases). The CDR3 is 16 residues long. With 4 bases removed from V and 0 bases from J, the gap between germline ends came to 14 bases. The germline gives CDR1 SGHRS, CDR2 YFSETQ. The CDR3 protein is CASSTPRDNSYNEQFF. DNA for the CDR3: TGCGCCAGCAGCACCCCCCGGGACAACTCCTACAATGAGCAGTTCTTC.

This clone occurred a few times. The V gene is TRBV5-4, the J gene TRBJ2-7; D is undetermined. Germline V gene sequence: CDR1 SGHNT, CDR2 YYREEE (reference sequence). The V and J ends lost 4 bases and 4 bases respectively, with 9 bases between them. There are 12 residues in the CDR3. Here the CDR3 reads CASSKLEYEQYF. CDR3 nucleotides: TGTGCCAGCAGCAAACTTGAGTACGAGCAGTACTTC.

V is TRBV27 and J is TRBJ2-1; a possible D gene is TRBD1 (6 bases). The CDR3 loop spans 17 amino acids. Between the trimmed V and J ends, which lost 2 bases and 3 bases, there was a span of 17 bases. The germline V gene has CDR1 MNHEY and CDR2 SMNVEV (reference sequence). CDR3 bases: TGTGCCAGCAGTTTAACCCTCCGACAGGCCCTCTACAATGAGCAGTTCTTC. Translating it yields CASSLTLRQALYNEQFF.

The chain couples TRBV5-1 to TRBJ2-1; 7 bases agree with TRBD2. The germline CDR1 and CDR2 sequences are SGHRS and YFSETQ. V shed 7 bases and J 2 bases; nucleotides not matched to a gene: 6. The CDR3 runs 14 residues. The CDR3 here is CASVEGGPYNEQFF. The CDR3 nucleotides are TGCGCCAGCGTCGAGGGAGGGCCCTACAATGAGCAGTTCTTC. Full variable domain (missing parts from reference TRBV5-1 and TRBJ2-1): KAGVTQTPRYLIKTRGQQVTLSCSPISGHRSVSWYQQTPGQGLQFLFEYFSETQRNKGNFPGRFSGRQFSNSRSEMNVSTLELGDSALYLCASVEGGPYNEQFFGPGTRLTVL.

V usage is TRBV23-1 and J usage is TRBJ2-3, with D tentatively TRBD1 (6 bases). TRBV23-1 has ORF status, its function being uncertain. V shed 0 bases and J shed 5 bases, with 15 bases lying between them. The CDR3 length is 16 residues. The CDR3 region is CASSQSSGDPGDTQYF. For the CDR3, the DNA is TGCGCCAGCAGTCAATCGTCAGGGGACCCGGGAGATACGCAGTATTTT.

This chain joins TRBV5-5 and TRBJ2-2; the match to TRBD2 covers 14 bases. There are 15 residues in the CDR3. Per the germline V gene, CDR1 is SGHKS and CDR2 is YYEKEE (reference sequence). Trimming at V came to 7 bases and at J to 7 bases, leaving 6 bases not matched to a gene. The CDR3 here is CASRGTSGGGGELFF. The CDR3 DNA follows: TGTGCCAGCCGCGGGACTAGCGGGGGCGGCGGGGAGCTGTTTTTT.

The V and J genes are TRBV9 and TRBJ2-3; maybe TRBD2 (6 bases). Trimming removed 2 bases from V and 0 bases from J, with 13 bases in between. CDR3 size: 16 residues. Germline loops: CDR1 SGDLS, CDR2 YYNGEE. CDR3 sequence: CASSVLAASSTDTQYF. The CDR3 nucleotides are TGTGCCAGCAGCGTTTTAGCGGCGAGTAGCACAGATACGCAGTATTTT.

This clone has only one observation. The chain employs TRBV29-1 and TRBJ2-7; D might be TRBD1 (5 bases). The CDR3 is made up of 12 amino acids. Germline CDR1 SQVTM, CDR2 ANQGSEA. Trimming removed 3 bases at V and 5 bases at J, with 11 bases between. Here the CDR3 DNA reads TGCAGCGTTGATCAGGGTTTTAACGAGCAGTACTTC. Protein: CSVDQGFNEQYF.